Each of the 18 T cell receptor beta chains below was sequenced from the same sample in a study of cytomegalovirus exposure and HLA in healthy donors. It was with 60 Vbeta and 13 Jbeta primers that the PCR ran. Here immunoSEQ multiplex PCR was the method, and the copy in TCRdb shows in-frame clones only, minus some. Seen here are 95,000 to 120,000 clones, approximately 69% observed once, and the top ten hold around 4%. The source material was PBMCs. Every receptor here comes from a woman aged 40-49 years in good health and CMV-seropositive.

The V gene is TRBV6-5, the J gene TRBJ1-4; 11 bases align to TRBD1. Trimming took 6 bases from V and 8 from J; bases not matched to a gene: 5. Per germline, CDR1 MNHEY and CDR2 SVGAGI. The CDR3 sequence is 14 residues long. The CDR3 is CASSRGQGGEKLFF. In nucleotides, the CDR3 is TGTGCCAGCAGCAGGGGACAGGGGGGGGAAAAACTGTTTTTT.

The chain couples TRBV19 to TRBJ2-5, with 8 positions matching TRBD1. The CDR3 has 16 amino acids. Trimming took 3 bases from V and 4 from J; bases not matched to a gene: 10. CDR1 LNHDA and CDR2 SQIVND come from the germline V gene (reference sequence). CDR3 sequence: CASSILVTGGRETQYF. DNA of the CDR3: TGTGCCAGTAGTATCCTCGTAACAGGGGGACGAGAGACCCAGTACTTC.

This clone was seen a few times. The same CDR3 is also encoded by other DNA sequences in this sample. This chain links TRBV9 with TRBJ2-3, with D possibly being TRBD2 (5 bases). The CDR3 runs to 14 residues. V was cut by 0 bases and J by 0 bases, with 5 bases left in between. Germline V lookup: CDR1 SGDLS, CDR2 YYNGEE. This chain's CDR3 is CASSVAGSTDTQYF. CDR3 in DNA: TGTGCCAGCAGCGTAGCGGGAAGCACAGATACGCAGTATTTT.

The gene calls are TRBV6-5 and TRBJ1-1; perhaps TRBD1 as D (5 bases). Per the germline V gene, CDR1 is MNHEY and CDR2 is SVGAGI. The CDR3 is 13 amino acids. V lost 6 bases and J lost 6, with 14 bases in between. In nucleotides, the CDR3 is TGTGCCAGCAGCTTACTTGCAGGGCCTGAAGCTTTCTTT. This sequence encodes CASSLLAGPEAFF.

The CDR3 is CASSLDRGVTEQYF. As DNA, the CDR3 is TGTGCCAGCAGCTTGGATCGGGGGGTCACCGAGCAGTACTTC. V gene TRBV5-4 combines with J gene TRBJ2-7; 7 positions match TRBD2. Germline trimming cut 0 bases from V and 6 bases from J; bases unmatched to any gene: 6. Germline CDR1 reads SGHNT; CDR2 reads YYREEE (reference sequence). The CDR3 sequence is 14 residues long.

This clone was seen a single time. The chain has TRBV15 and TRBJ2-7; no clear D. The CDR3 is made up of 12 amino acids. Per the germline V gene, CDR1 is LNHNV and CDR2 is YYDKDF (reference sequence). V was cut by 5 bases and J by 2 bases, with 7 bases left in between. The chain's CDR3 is CATSGKTYEQYF. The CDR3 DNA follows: TGTGCCACCAGCGGCAAGACCTACGAGCAGTACTTC.

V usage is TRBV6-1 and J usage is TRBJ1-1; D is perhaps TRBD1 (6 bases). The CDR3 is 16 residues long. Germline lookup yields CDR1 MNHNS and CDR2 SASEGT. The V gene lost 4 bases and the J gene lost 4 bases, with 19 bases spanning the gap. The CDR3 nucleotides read TGTGCCAGCAGTGTACAGGGCTTTCCCGCGAGCACTGAAGCTTTCTTT. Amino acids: CASSVQGFPASTEAFF.

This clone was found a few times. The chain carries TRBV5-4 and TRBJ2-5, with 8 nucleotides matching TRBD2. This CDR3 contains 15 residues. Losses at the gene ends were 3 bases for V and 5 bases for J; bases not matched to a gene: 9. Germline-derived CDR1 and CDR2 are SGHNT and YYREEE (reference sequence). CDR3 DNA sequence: TGTGCCAGCAGCTCGCTCGGGCGGGAGGAGGAGACCCAGTACTTC. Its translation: CASSSLGREEETQYF.

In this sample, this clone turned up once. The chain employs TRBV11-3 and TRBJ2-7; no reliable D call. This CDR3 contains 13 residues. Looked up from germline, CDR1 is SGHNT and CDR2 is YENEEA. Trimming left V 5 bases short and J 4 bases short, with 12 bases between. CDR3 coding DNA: TGTGCCAGCAGCCAGACCCGAGGTTACGAGCAGTACTTC. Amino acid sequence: CASSQTRGYEQYF. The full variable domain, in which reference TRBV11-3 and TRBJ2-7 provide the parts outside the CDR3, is EAGVVQSPRYKIIEKKQPVAFWCNPISGHNTLYWYLQNLGQGPELLIRYENEEAVDDSQLPKDRFSAERLKGVDSTLKIQPAELGDSAVYLCASSQTRGYEQYFGPGTRLTVT.

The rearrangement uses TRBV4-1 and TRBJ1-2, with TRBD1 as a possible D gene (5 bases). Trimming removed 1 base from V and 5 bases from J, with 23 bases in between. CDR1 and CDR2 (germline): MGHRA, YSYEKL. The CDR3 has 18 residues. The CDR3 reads CASSQVPARVTRTYGYTF. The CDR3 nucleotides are TGCGCCAGCAGCCAAGTTCCCGCCAGGGTCACCCGAACTTATGGCTACACCTTC.

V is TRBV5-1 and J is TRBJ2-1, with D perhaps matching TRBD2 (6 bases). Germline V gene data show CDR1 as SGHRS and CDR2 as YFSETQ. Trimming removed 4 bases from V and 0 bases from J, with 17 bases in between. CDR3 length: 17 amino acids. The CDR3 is CASSPLAGEYSYNEQFF. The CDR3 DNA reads TGCGCCAGCAGCCCACTAGCCGGGGAGTACTCCTACAATGAGCAGTTCTTC.

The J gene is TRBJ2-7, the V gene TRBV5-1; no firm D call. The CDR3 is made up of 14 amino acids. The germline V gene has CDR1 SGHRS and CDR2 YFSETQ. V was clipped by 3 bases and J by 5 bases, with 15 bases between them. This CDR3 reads CASSSSGHLDEQYF. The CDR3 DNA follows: TGCGCCAGCAGCTCCTCAGGCCACCTGGACGAGCAGTACTTC.

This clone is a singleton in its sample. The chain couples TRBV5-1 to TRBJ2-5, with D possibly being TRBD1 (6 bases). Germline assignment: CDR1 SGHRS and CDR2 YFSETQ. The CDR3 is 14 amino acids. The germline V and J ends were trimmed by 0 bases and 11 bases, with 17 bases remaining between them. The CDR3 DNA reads TGCGCCAGCAGCTTGGTCACAGGGCCTAGTGAGCAGTACTTC. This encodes CASSLVTGPSEQYF.

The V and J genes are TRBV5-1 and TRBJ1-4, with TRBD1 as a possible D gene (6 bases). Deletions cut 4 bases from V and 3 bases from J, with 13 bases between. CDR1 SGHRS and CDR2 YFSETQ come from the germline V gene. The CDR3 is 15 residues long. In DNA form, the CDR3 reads TGCGCCAGCAGCGACCCACAGGGATCTAATGAAAAACTGTTTTTT. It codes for CASSDPQGSNEKLFF.

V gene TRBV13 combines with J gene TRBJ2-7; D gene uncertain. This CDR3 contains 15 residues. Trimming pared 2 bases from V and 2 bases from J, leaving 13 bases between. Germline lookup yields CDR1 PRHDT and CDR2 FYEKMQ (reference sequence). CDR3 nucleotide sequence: TGTGCCAGCAGCTTACGACCCCTAGAAACCTACGAGCAGTACTTC. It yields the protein CASSLRPLETYEQYF.

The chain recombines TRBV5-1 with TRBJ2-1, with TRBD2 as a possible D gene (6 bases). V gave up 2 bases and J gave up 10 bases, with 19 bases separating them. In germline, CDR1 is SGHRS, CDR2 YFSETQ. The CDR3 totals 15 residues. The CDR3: CASSFGRGPPEEQFF. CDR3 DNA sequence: TGCGCCAGCAGCTTTGGGCGGGGCCCCCCGGAGGAGCAGTTCTTC.

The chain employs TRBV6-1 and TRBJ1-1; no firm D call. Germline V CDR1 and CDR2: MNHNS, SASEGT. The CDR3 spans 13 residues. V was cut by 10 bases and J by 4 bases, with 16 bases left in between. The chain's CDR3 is CANRSSGSTEAFF. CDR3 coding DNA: TGTGCCAACCGATCCAGCGGGTCCACTGAAGCTTTCTTT.

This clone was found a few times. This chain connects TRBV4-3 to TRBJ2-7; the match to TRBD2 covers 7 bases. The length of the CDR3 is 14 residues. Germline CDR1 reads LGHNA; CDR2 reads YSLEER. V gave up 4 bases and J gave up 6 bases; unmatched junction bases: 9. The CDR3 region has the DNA TGCGCCAGCAGCCCACGCCTCGGGGGGTCCGAGCAGTACTTC. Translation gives CASSPRLGGSEQYF.